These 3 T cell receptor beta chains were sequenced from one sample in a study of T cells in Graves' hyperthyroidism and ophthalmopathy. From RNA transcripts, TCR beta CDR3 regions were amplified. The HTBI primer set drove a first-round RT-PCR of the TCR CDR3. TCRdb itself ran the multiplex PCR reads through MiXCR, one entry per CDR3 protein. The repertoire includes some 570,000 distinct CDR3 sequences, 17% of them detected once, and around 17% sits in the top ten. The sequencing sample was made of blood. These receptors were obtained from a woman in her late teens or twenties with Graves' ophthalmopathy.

CDR3 in DNA: TGTGCCAGTAGTTATTTAGACCGTCCGTATAACTATGGCTACACCTTC. It encodes CASSYLDRPYNYGYTF. V is TRBV19 and J is TRBJ1-2; no clear D gene. Germline CDR1 reads LNHDA; CDR2 reads SQIVND (reference sequence). V was clipped by 5 bases and J by 1 base, with 17 bases between them. The CDR3 is made up of 16 amino acids.

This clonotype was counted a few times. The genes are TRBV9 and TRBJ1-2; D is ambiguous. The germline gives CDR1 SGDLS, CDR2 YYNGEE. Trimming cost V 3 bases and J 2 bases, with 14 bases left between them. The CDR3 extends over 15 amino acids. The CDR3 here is CASSAQREINYGYTF. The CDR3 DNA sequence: TGTGCCAGCAGCGCCCAACGGGAGATAAACTATGGCTACACCTTC.

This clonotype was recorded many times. DNA of the CDR3: TGTGCCAGCAGCTTAGTAGGGTACCACGAGCAGTACTTC. Encoded protein: CASSLVGYHEQYF. The rearrangement links TRBV11-2 to TRBJ2-7; D not certain. This CDR3 is 13 amino acids long. Trimming shortened V by 1 base and J by 5 bases, and 9 bases separated the two germline ends. Germline CDR1 SGHAT, CDR2 FQNNGV. Full variable domain (missing parts from reference TRBV11-2 and TRBJ2-7): EAGVAQSPRYKIIEKRQSVAFWCNPISGHATLYWYQQILGQGPKLLIQFQNNGVVDDSQLPKDRFSAERLKGVDSTLKIQPAKLEDSAVYLCASSLVGYHEQYFGPGTRLTVT.